The clone carrying this TCR beta chain showed up many times. Its antigen is still unknown. A 10 ml volume of fresh peripheral blood provided the PBMCs. This entry is derived from a study of T cells in Graves' hyperthyroidism and ophthalmopathy. Turning to the study itself: Before treatment of any kind, peripheral blood was taken at initial diagnosis. Study findings and constraints: Most clonotypes expanded in the thyroid (above 0.001) were also present in blood. Using 13 V-J features, a model discriminated ophthalmopathy from stable hyperthyroidism.

The J segment lost 1 base and the V segment lost 5 bases, leaving 15 bases of the junction unmatched. CDR1 and CDR2 from the germline V gene are SGHRS and YFSETQ. This CDR3 is built from 18 residues. Amplified regions were TCR beta CDR3 sequences from RNA transcripts. The TCR CDR3 first-round RT-PCR relied on the HTBI primer set. TCRdb re-called the multiplex PCR reads through MiXCR, storing one row per CDR3 protein. Of 400,000 to 500,000 distinct CDR3 sequences listed, roughly 14% are singletons. The source of this sequence is a man between 18 and 29 years old with Graves' ophthalmopathy. Sequencing was carried out using blood. This chain uses TRBV5-1 with TRBJ1-1; TRBD1 matches at 9 bases. In DNA, the CDR3 is TGCGCCAGCAGTTCCACCGGGACAGGGCGGGTATGGAACACTGAAGCTTTCTTT. It is translated as CASSSTGTGRVWNTEAFF. The full variable domain, with the rest looked up from reference TRBV5-1 and TRBJ1-1, is KAGVTQTPRYLIKTRGQQVTLSCSPISGHRSVSWYQQTPGQGLQFLFEYFSETQRNKGNFPGRFSGRQFSNSRSEMNVSTLELGDSALYLCASSSTGTGRVWNTEAFFGQGTRLTVV.